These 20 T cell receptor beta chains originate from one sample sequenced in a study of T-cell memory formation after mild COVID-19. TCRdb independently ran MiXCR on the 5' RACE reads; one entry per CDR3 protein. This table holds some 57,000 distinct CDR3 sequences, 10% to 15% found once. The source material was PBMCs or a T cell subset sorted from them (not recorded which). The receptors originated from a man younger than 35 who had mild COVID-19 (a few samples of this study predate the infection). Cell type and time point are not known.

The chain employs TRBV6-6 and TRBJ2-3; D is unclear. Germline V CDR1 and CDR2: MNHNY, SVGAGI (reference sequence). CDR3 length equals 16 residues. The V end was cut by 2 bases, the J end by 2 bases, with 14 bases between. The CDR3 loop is CASSYGLVRITDTQYF. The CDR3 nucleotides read TGTGCCAGCAGTTACGGTCTAGTGAGAATCACAGATACGCAGTATTTT.

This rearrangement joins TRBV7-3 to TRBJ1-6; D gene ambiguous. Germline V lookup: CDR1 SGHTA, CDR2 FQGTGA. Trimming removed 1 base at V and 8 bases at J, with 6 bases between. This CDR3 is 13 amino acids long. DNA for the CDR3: TGTGCCAGCAGCTTAATGGCCTATTCACCCCTCCACTTT. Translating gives CASSLMAYSPLHF.

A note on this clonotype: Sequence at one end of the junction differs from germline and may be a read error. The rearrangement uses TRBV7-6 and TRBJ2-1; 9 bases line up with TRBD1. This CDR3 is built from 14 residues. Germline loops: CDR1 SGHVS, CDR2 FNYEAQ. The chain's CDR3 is CAISLGTGWYEQFF. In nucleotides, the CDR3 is TGTGCCATCAGCTTAGGGACAGGGTGGTATGAGCAGTTCTTC.

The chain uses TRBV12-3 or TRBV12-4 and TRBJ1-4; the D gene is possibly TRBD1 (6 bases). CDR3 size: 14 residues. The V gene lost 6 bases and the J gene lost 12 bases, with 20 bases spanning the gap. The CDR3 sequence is CASSRGGSLVQLFF. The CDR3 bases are TGTGCCAGCAGCCGAGGGGGGAGCCTGGTGCAACTGTTTTTT.

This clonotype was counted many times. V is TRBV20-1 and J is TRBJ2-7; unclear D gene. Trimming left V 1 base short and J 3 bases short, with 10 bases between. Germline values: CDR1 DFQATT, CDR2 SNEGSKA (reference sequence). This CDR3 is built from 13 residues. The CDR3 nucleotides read TGCAGTGCTAGAGGACCTTTCAACTACGAGCAGTACTTC. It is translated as CSARGPFNYEQYF.

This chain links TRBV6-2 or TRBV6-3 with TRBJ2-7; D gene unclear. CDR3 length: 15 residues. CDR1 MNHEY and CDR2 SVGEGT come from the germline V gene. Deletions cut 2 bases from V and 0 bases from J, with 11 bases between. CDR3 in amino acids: CASSYPPGTSYEQYF. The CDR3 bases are TGTGCCAGCAGTTACCCCCCCGGTACCTCCTACGAGCAGTACTTC.

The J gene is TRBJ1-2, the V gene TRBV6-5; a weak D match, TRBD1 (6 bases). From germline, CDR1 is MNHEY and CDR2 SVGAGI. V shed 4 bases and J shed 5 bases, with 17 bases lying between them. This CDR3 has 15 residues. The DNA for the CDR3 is TGTGCCAGCAGTTTCCAGGGGCTGGGAAGATATGGCTACACCTTC. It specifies CASSFQGLGRYGYTF.

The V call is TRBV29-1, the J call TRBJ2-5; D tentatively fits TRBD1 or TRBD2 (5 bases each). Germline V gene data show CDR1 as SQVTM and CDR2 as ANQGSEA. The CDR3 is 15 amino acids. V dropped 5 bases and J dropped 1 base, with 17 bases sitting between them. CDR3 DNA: TGCAGCGTTCCCGGGACCCCTCCGCGCCAAGAGACCCAGTACTTC. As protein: CSVPGTPPRQETQYF.

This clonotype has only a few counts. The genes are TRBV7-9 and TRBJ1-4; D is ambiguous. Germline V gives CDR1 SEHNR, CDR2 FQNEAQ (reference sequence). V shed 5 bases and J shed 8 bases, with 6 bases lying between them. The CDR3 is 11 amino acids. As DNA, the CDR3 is TGTGCCAGCAGCCCCGCCGAAAAACTGTTTTTT. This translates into CASSPAEKLFF.

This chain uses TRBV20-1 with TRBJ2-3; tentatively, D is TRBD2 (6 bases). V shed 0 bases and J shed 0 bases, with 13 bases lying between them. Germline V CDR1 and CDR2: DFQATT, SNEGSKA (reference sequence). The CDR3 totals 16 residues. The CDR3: CSARDRQRASTDTQYF. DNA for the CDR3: TGCAGTGCTAGAGATCGTCAGCGGGCTAGCACAGATACGCAGTATTTT.

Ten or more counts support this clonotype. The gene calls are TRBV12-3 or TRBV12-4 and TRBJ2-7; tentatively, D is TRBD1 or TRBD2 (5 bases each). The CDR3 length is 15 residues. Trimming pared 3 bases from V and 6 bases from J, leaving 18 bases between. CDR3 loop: CASSFTGDPRAEQYF. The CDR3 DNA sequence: TGTGCCAGCAGTTTCACCGGGGACCCCCGGGCCGAGCAGTACTTC.

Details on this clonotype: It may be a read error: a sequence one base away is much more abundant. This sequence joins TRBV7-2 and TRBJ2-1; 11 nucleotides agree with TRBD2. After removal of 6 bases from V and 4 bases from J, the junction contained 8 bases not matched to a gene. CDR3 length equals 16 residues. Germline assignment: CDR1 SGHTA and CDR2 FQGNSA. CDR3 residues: CASRLWLAGGYNEQFF. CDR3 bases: TGTGCCAGCAGATTATGGCTAGCGGGGGGATACAATGAGCAGTTCTTC. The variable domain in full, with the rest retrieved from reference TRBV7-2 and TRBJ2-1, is GAGVSQSPSNKVTEKGKDVELRCDPISGHTALYWYRQSLGQGLEFLIYFQGNSAPDKSGLPSDRFSAERTGGSVSTLTIQRTQQEDSAVYLCASRLWLAGGYNEQFFGPGTRLTVL.

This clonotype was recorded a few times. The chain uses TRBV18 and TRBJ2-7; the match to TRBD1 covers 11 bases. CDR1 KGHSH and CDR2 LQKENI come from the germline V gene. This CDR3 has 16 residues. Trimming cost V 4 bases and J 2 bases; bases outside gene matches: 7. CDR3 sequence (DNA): TGTGCCAGCTCACGTCCGGGACAGGGGGTCGCCTACGAGCAGTACTTC. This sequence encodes CASSRPGQGVAYEQYF.

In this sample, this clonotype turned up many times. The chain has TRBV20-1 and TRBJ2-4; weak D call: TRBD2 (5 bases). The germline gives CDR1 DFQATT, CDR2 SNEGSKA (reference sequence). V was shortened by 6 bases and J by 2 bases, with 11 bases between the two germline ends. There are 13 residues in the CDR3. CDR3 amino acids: CSAEGLPKNIQYF. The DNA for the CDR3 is TGCAGTGCAGAAGGACTGCCCAAAAACATTCAGTACTTC.

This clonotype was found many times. Written as DNA, the CDR3 is TGCGCCAGCAGCCAGTCGGTCCAGGAATCCTACGAGCAGTACTTC. This gives the protein CASSQSVQESYEQYF. This chain links TRBV4-3 with TRBJ2-7; D not certain. Germline assignment: CDR1 LGHNA and CDR2 YSLEER. V lost 3 bases to trimming and J lost 1 base, with 13 bases between them. The CDR3 covers 15 residues.

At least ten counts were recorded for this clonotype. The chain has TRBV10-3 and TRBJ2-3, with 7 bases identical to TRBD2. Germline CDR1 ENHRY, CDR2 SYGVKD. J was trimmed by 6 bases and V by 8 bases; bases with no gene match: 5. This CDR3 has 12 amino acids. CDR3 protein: CAIGGTMDTQYF. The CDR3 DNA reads TGTGCCATCGGCGGGACTATGGATACGCAGTATTTT.

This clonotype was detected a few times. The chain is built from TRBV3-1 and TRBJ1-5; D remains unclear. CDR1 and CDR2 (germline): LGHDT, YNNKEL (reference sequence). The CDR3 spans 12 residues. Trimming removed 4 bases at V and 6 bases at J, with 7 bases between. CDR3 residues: CASSPAGQPQHF. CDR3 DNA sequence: TGTGCCAGCAGCCCAGCGGGTCAGCCCCAGCATTTT.

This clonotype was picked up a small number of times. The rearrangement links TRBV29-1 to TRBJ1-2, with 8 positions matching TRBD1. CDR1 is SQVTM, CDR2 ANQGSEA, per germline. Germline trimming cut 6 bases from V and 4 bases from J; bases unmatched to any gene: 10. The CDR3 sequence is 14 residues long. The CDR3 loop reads CSVDRVAGGYGYTF. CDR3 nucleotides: TGCAGCGTGGACAGGGTGGCTGGGGGCTATGGCTACACCTTC.

CDR3 sequence: CASSQDLGRGNEQYV. DNA of the CDR3: TGTGCCAGCAGCCAAGATTTGGGCAGGGGGAACGAGCAGTACGTC. The chain carries TRBV14 and TRBJ2-7, with 7 bases matching TRBD1. CDR1 and CDR2 from the germline V gene are SGHDN and FVKESK. V shed 0 bases and J 5 bases; nucleotides not matched to a gene: 7. This CDR3 spans 15 amino acids.

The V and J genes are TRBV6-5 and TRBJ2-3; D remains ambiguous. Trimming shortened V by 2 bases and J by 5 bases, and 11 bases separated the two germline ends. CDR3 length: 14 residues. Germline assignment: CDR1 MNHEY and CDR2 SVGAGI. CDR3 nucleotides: TGTGCCAGCAGTTACGTAGGGTTGGTAGATACGCAGTATTTT. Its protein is CASSYVGLVDTQYF.